What follows are 26 T cell receptor beta chains derived from one specimen sequenced in a study of Tregs in tolerant kidney transplant recipients. TCRdb's copy holds only in-frame clones and misses some; the assay was immunoSEQ multiplex PCR. The top ten clones hold about 0.3% of a sample with under 95,000 clones, approximately 90% of them seen once. The starting material was Tregs from blood, obtained before the transplant. The source is a human donor who received a combined kidney and bone marrow transplant.

This rearrangement joins TRBV6-5 to TRBJ2-5; D is ambiguous. The J call may not be correct, given that the DNA end is closer to TRBJ2-7. There are 14 residues in the CDR3. Germline CDR1 is MNHEY and CDR2 is SVGAGI. In nucleotides, the CDR3 is TGTGCCAGCAGTTACTCGAGCCAATCCTACGAGCAGTACTTC. Its translation is CASSYSSQSYEQYF.

The J gene is TRBJ2-7, the V gene TRBV6-5, with TRBD2 matching over 11 bases. Germline trimming cut 6 bases from V and 7 bases from J; bases unmatched to any gene: 11. Germline V gene sequence: CDR1 MNHEY, CDR2 SVGAGI. The length of the CDR3 is 15 residues. The CDR3 region is CASRATGTSGREQYF. CDR3 bases: TGTGCCAGCAGGGCTACCGGGACTAGCGGTAGGGAGCAGTACTTC.

The V and J genes are TRBV9 and TRBJ1-5, with 7 bases fitting TRBD1. V shed 4 bases and J 7 bases; nucleotides not matched to a gene: 8. The CDR3 is 14 residues long. Germline assignment: CDR1 SGDLS and CDR2 YYNGEE. CDR3 sequence (DNA): TGTGCCAGCAGCCGTGGGGACAGAGGACAGCCCCAGCATTTT. Translating gives CASSRGDRGQPQHF.

V and J are TRBV5-1 and TRBJ1-2; TRBD1 aligns across 9 bases. The CDR3 contains 13 residues. The V gene's germline CDR1 is SGHRS and CDR2 YFSETQ. V gave up 4 bases and J gave up 7 bases; unmatched junction bases: 5. The DNA for the CDR3 is TGCGCCAGCAGCGGGGGACAGGGAAGTGGCTACACCTTC. Amino acids: CASSGGQGSGYTF. Full variable domain (remainder filled in from reference TRBV5-1 and TRBJ1-2): KAGVTQTPRYLIKTRGQQVTLSCSPISGHRSVSWYQQTPGQGLQFLFEYFSETQRNKGNFPGRFSGRQFSNSRSEMNVSTLELGDSALYLCASSGGQGSGYTFGSGTRLTVV.

This chain connects TRBV7-3 to TRBJ2-1, with a weak D call TRBD2 (6 bases). Trimming removed 5 bases from V and 9 bases from J, with 14 bases in between. CDR3 length: 13 amino acids. Germline V gene data show CDR1 as SGHTA and CDR2 as FQGTGA. CDR3 protein: CASSRGLLGEQFF. CDR3 coding DNA: TGTGCCAGCAGCCGTGGACTACTCGGTGAGCAGTTCTTC.

This chain joins TRBV28 and TRBJ2-7; tentatively, D is TRBD2 (6 bases). Trimming removed 4 bases at V and 3 bases at J, with 19 bases between. Germline-derived CDR1 and CDR2 are MDHEN and SYDVKM. This CDR3 has 16 amino acids. The CDR3 sequence: CASSSMGAGRRYEQYF. The CDR3, as DNA: TGTGCCAGCAGTTCAATGGGCGCGGGACGACGCTACGAGCAGTACTTC.

The V gene is TRBV28, the J gene TRBJ2-3, with D unclear. The germline gives CDR1 MDHEN, CDR2 SYDVKM. The CDR3 runs 12 residues. V was pared by 7 bases and J by 0 bases, with 5 bases between. CDR3 sequence reads: CASTSSTDTQYF. The CDR3 DNA sequence: TGTGCCAGCACCTCTAGCACAGATACGCAGTATTTT.

For this clone: Other DNA sequences from this sample encode an identical CDR3 as well. V is TRBV5-1 and J is TRBJ2-5; 9 bases agree with TRBD1. Germline assignment: CDR1 SGHRS and CDR2 YFSETQ. V was clipped by 0 bases and J by 5 bases; unmatched bases: 5. The CDR3 runs 15 residues. This CDR3 is CASSLDRGRGETQYF. CDR3 bases: TGCGCCAGCAGCTTGGACAGGGGGCGAGGGGAGACCCAGTACTTC.

The CDR3, as DNA: TGTGCCAGCAGCCGACCGGGCCCCTACGAGCAGTACTTC. As protein: CASSRPGPYEQYF. The V call is TRBV14, the J call TRBJ2-7; D gene unclear. This CDR3 spans 13 amino acids. V dropped 4 bases and J dropped 2 bases, with 9 bases sitting between them. Germline assignment: CDR1 SGHDN and CDR2 FVKESK.

The CDR3 loop is CASKTLDGSNQPQHF. The CDR3 DNA is TGTGCCAGCAAGACACTAGACGGTAGCAATCAGCCCCAGCATTTT. The V and J genes are TRBV19 and TRBJ1-5; D unresolved. CDR1 and CDR2 from the germline V gene are LNHDA and SQIVND (reference sequence). The CDR3 extends over 15 amino acids. V lost 9 bases to trimming and J lost 0 bases, with 15 bases between them.

The chain carries TRBV7-6 and TRBJ2-7; possible D gene TRBD1, 6 bases. CDR1 SGHVS and CDR2 FNYEAQ come from the germline V gene. Trimming shortened V by 6 bases and J by 0 bases, and 9 bases separated the two germline ends. This CDR3 is built from 13 residues. This chain's CDR3 is CASRSTGSYEQYF. The DNA for the CDR3 is TGTGCCAGCAGATCGACAGGCTCCTACGAGCAGTACTTC.

The chain is built from TRBV5-5 and TRBJ1-1; D is ambiguous. The germline V gene encodes CDR1 SGHKS and CDR2 YYEKEE (reference sequence). With 0 bases removed from V and 1 base from J, the gap between germline ends came to 4 bases. This CDR3 spans 13 amino acids. Here the CDR3 reads CASSLAGNTEAFF. Here the CDR3 DNA reads TGTGCCAGCAGCTTGGCTGGGAACACTGAAGCTTTCTTT.

The V and J genes are TRBV28 and TRBJ1-3; D is undetermined. V shed 4 bases and J shed 0 bases, with 7 bases lying between them. Per germline, CDR1 MDHEN and CDR2 SYDVKM. The CDR3 has 14 amino acids. Here the CDR3 reads CASSSSSSGNTIYF. The CDR3 DNA reads TGTGCCAGCAGTTCCAGTAGCTCTGGAAACACCATATATTTT.

The chain uses TRBV5-1 and TRBJ2-3, with 9 positions matching TRBD1. V lost 2 bases to trimming and J lost 0 bases; unmatched junction nucleotides: 1. CDR3 size: 15 residues. Germline CDR1 SGHRS, CDR2 YFSETQ. CDR3: CASSFGQGSTDTQYF. CDR3 bases: TGCGCCAGCAGCTTCGGACAGGGGAGCACAGATACGCAGTATTTT.

The V call is TRBV4-2, the J call TRBJ1-1; no clear D gene. The V gene's germline CDR1 is LGHNA and CDR2 YNFKEQ. CDR3 length: 15 residues. V shed 1 base and J shed 8 bases, with 17 bases lying between them. CDR3: CASSQVDTHEGEAFF. The CDR3 nucleotides read TGTGCCAGCAGCCAAGTAGACACCCACGAGGGAGAAGCTTTCTTT.

CDR3 nucleotides: TGTGCCAGCAGCTTTATAGGGGGGACCTACGAGCAGTACTTC. It encodes CASSFIGGTYEQYF. The V gene is TRBV11-2, the J gene TRBJ2-7; D might be TRBD1 or TRBD2, each matching 6 bases. This CDR3 has 14 amino acids. Germline-derived CDR1 and CDR2 are SGHAT and FQNNGV. Trimming stripped 3 bases from V and 2 bases from J, with 11 bases between.

The genes are TRBV5-1 and TRBJ2-7, with 9 positions matching TRBD2. The CDR3 has 15 amino acids. Germline V gives CDR1 SGHRS, CDR2 YFSETQ. Trimming cost V 3 bases and J 2 bases; bases outside gene matches: 6. DNA of the CDR3: TGCGCCAGCAGCTCAGTAGCGGGGGTTACCTACGAGCAGTACTTC. As protein: CASSSVAGVTYEQYF.

The gene calls are TRBV4-2 and TRBJ2-5; D remains ambiguous. The V gene's germline CDR1 is LGHNA and CDR2 YNFKEQ. This CDR3 is 17 amino acids long. V lost 4 bases, J lost 5 bases, and 23 bases lay in between. The CDR3 here is CASSPAFVPTLQETQYF. The CDR3 region has the DNA TGTGCCAGCAGCCCAGCATTCGTACCTACGCTCCAGGAGACCCAGTACTTC.

The chain has TRBV18 and TRBJ1-5; D unresolved. Trimming took 3 bases from V and 0 from J, leaving 21 bases between them. Per germline, CDR1 KGHSH and CDR2 LQKENI. The CDR3 extends over 19 amino acids. This CDR3 reads CASSPRPYTSGYSNQPQHF. CDR3 bases: TGTGCCAGCTCACCGCGACCATATACGTCCGGTTATAGCAATCAGCCCCAGCATTTT.

In this sample, this clone turned up once. This chain links TRBV2 with TRBJ2-1; 14 bases map to TRBD2. Germline V gene lookup returns CDR1 SNHLY and CDR2 FYNNEI. CDR3 length: 17 residues. V was pared by 6 bases and J by 8 bases, with 12 bases of the junction left unmatched. CDR3 coding DNA: TGTGCCAGCAGAAAGAGGGGGCTGACTAGCGGGAGGGATGAGCAGTTCTTC. Its protein is CASRKRGLTSGRDEQFF.

CDR3 coding DNA: TGTGCCAGCAGCCTTTTGAGGGACTCCGTAGCTTTCTTT. It is translated as CASSLLRDSVAFF. The chain combines TRBV14 with TRBJ1-1; tentative D call: TRBD1 (5 bases). From germline, CDR1 is SGHDN and CDR2 FVKESK. The V end was cut by 4 bases, the J end by 10 bases, with 16 bases between. This CDR3 spans 13 amino acids. Full variable domain (rest looked up from reference TRBV14 and TRBJ1-1): EAGVTQFPSHSVIEKGQTVTLRCDPISGHDNLYWYRRVMGKEIKFLLHFVKESKQDESGMPNNRFLAERTGGTYSTLKVQPAELEDSGVYFCASSLLRDSVAFFGQGTRLTVV.

The rearrangement joins TRBV9 to TRBJ2-1, with TRBD2 matching over 9 bases. The CDR3 length is 15 residues. The junction had 4 bases not matched to a gene; V was cut back by 1 base and J by 5 bases. In germline, CDR1 is SGDLS, CDR2 YYNGEE. The CDR3: CASSVLREGNNEQFF. CDR3 coding DNA: TGTGCCAGCAGCGTATTGCGGGAGGGAAACAATGAGCAGTTCTTC.

The rearrangement uses TRBV19 and TRBJ2-1, with D perhaps matching TRBD2 (6 bases). CDR1 is LNHDA and CDR2 is SQIVND in the germline V gene (reference sequence). The CDR3 length is 13 residues. The V and J ends lost 5 bases and 14 bases respectively, with 19 bases between them. The CDR3 DNA reads as TGTGCCAGTAGTGCGACCACTAGCAGTAGTGAGTTCTTC. As protein: CASSATTSSSEFF.

V gene TRBV5-1 combines with J gene TRBJ2-7; D unclear. The CDR3 has 13 amino acids. With 2 bases removed from V and 6 bases from J, the gap between germline ends came to 12 bases. Looked up from germline, CDR1 is SGHRS and CDR2 is YFSETQ. In DNA, the CDR3 is TGCGCCAGCAGCTTCCCGACCGCCCTCGAGCAGTACTTC. Translated: CASSFPTALEQYF.

The V gene is TRBV12-5, the J gene TRBJ1-1, with no clear D. This CDR3 region has 12 residues. Germline lookup yields CDR1 LGHNT and CDR2 FRNRAP. With 7 bases removed from V and 0 bases from J, the gap between germline ends came to 6 bases. The CDR3 loop is CASAVMNTEAFF. Here the CDR3 DNA reads TGTGCTAGTGCGGTTATGAACACTGAAGCTTTCTTT.

The CDR3 here is CASSLPPPGQGAGHRGGRQFF. CDR3 coding DNA: TGTGCCAGCAGTTTACCCCCTCCGGGACAGGGGGCCGGGCACCGGGGGGGTCGGCAGTTCTTC. This chain links TRBV28 with TRBJ2-1; 12 bases line up with TRBD1. The CDR3 spans 21 residues. Germline trimming cut 2 bases from V and 12 bases from J; bases unmatched to any gene: 26. Germline V gives CDR1 MDHEN, CDR2 SYDVKM.